A single sample is the source of the 19 T cell receptor beta chains below, sequenced in a study of vaccination and CD4 T cells after COVID-19. As for time point: late sampling 161 to 241 days after vaccination in three convalescent patients. TCRdb reprocessed the PCR reads via MiXCR and lists one record per CDR3 protein. This table has about 29,000 distinct CDR3 sequences, roughly 50% appearing once. Sequencing was performed on CD4+ T cells from blood, taken about 7 months after SARS-CoV-2 vaccination. These receptors originate from a human donor who had recovered from COVID-19.

DNA for the CDR3: TGTGCCAGCAGCCAGGACAGGGGGGTCGCGTATGGCTACACCTTC. This encodes CASSQDRGVAYGYTF. The rearrangement joins TRBV7-2 to TRBJ1-2; 10 positions match TRBD1. J lost 5 bases, V lost 5 bases, and 8 bases had no gene match. The CDR3 totals 15 residues. Germline lookup yields CDR1 SGHTA and CDR2 FQGNSA. The full variable domain, rest sourced from reference TRBV7-2 and TRBJ1-2, is GAGVSQSPSNKVTEKGKDVELRCDPISGHTALYWYRQSLGQGLEFLIYFQGNSAPDKSGLPSDRFSAERTGGSVSTLTIQRTQQEDSAVYLCASSQDRGVAYGYTFGSGTRLTVV.

The chain uses TRBV28 and TRBJ1-1; 8 nucleotides align to TRBD1. Germline assignment: CDR1 MDHEN and CDR2 SYDVKM. The trim removed 9 bases at V and 2 bases at J, leaving 5 bases unmatched. The CDR3 is 13 amino acids. CDR3 coding DNA: TGTGCCAGTCCTGGACAGGGTAACACTGAAGCTTTCTTT. Residues: CASPGQGNTEAFF.

The table lists this clonotype with a few counts. The chain combines TRBV10-3 with TRBJ2-7, with 9 bases identical to TRBD2. The germline V gene has CDR1 ENHRY and CDR2 SYGVKD. Trimming cost V 6 bases and J 3 bases; bases outside gene matches: 15. CDR3 length: 17 residues. In DNA form, the CDR3 reads TGTGCCATCAGCCGGACAGCCGGGACTAGCAGTTACTACGAGCAGTACTTC. It is translated as CAISRTAGTSSYYEQYF.

This clonotype showed up just a few times. The rearrangement links TRBV7-3 to TRBJ2-7, with TRBD2 identical over 10 bases. Germline lookup yields CDR1 SGHTA and CDR2 FQGTGA. CDR3 size: 14 residues. V lost 6 bases and J lost 4; bases outside the gene matches: 6. The CDR3, as DNA: TGTGCCAGCAGTCGGACTAGCGGAACTTACGAGCAGTACTTC. Translating gives CASSRTSGTYEQYF.

This clonotype was seen only a few times. This chain joins TRBV4-1 and TRBJ2-7; 7 bases fit TRBD2. This CDR3 has 15 amino acids. Looked up from germline, CDR1 is MGHRA and CDR2 is YSYEKL. V shed 1 base and J 2 bases; nucleotides not matched to a gene: 5. CDR3 in DNA: TGCGCCAGCAGCCAAGGACTAGCTTCTCCCTACGAGCAGTACTTC. Protein: CASSQGLASPYEQYF.

This clonotype was recorded a few times. The rearrangement links TRBV7-9 to TRBJ1-1, with D uncertain. The germline V and J ends were trimmed by 1 base and 3 bases, with 6 bases remaining between them. CDR1 is SEHNR and CDR2 is FQNEAQ in the germline V gene (reference sequence). This CDR3 has 13 residues. In DNA, the CDR3 is TGTGCCAGCAGCTTAGGCTTATACACTGAAGCTTTCTTT. Its translation is CASSLGLYTEAFF.

The sample holds a few counts of this clonotype. The rearrangement joins TRBV20-1 to TRBJ2-3; perhaps TRBD2 as D (5 bases). Between the trimmed V and J ends, which lost 5 bases and 5 bases, there was a span of 11 bases. The CDR3 has 12 amino acids. Per germline, CDR1 DFQATT and CDR2 SNEGSKA (reference sequence). The chain's CDR3 is CSAPTRVDTQYF. For the CDR3, the DNA is TGCAGTGCTCCTACTAGGGTAGATACGCAGTATTTT.

The V and J genes are TRBV28 and TRBJ1-1, with 7 positions matching TRBD1. The germline V gene has CDR1 MDHEN and CDR2 SYDVKM. Trimming took 6 bases from V and 6 from J; bases not matched to a gene: 10. The CDR3 is 14 residues long. The CDR3 coding sequence is TGTGCCAGCAGATTTGCCGGCAGGGGGGCTGAAGCTTTCTTT. Protein sequence: CASRFAGRGAEAFF.

The chain links TRBV10-1 to TRBJ2-1; 9 bases agree with TRBD1. Germline assignment: CDR1 WNHNN and CDR2 SYGVQD (reference sequence). The length of the CDR3 is 14 residues. V was clipped by 5 bases and J by 5 bases; unmatched bases: 4. CDR3 DNA sequence: TGCGCCAGCAGTACCGGGACAGGGAACAATGAGCAGTTCTTC. Protein product: CASSTGTGNNEQFF.

The chain uses TRBV6-1 and TRBJ2-7, with D possibly TRBD1 on 6 matching bases. Germline V gene sequence: CDR1 MNHNS, CDR2 SASEGT. This CDR3 spans 14 amino acids. Trimming shortened V by 5 bases and J by 3 bases, and 14 bases separated the two germline ends. The chain's CDR3 is CASSQGTPGYEQYF. Here the CDR3 DNA reads TGTGCCAGCAGTCAGGGGACACCTGGCTACGAGCAGTACTTC.

The rearrangement links TRBV5-1 to TRBJ2-7; D is perhaps TRBD2 (6 bases). V was trimmed by 0 bases and J by 4 bases, leaving 14 bases between them. The CDR3 covers 15 residues. Germline loops: CDR1 SGHRS, CDR2 YFSETQ. The CDR3 is CASSLVGGGPYEQYF. CDR3 DNA sequence: TGCGCCAGCAGCTTGGTAGGAGGAGGGCCGTACGAGCAGTACTTC. The whole variable domain, filled in from reference TRBV5-1 and TRBJ2-7, reads KAGVTQTPRYLIKTRGQQVTLSCSPISGHRSVSWYQQTPGQGLQFLFEYFSETQRNKGNFPGRFSGRQFSNSRSEMNVSTLELGDSALYLCASSLVGGGPYEQYFGPGTRLTVT.

V is TRBV20-1 and J is TRBJ2-1; 7 nucleotides match TRBD2. CDR1 DFQATT and CDR2 SNEGSKA come from the germline V gene (reference sequence). CDR3 length equals 17 residues. The ends lost 1 base at V and 12 bases at J; junction bases unmatched: 21. The CDR3 region has the DNA TGCAGTGCTAGAGGCGGGGAAGATGGGGGGGAATACACTCGGCAGTTCTTC. It encodes CSARGGEDGGEYTRQFF.

The J gene is TRBJ1-2, the V gene TRBV7-2; tentative D call: TRBD1 (5 bases). Germline-derived CDR1 and CDR2 are SGHTA and FQGNSA. Trimming removed 1 base from V and 2 bases from J, with 11 bases in between. The CDR3 is 15 residues long. CDR3 region: CASSLVDSINYGYTF. DNA of the CDR3: TGTGCCAGCAGCTTAGTCGACAGTATCAACTATGGCTACACCTTC.

The V and J genes are TRBV6-2 or TRBV6-3 and TRBJ1-5; D gene ambiguous. CDR1 is MNHEY, CDR2 SVGEGT, per germline. CDR3 length: 12 residues. V was pared by 8 bases and J by 3 bases, with 8 bases between. DNA of the CDR3: TGTGCCAGCTCTGAGTACAATCAGCCCCAGCATTTT. Its protein is CASSEYNQPQHF.

The chain recombines TRBV27 with TRBJ1-5, with no clear D. The germline V and J ends were trimmed by 2 bases and 4 bases, with 15 bases remaining between them. Germline V gene sequence: CDR1 MNHEY, CDR2 SMNVEV (reference sequence). There are 16 residues in the CDR3. The DNA of the CDR3 is TGTGCCAGCAGTTTACTCGGCGAATGGGGAAATCAGCCCCAGCATTTT. It yields the protein CASSLLGEWGNQPQHF.

This clonotype appeared a few times. CDR3 bases: TGTGCCAGCAGCTTAGGCCTAGTGGGACGAGATACGCAGTATTTT. It encodes CASSLGLVGRDTQYF. The chain employs TRBV7-2 and TRBJ2-3; D might be TRBD1 or TRBD2, each matching 5 bases. Germline-derived CDR1 and CDR2 are SGHTA and FQGNSA. V lost 1 base, J lost 5 bases, and 13 bases lay in between. The CDR3 contains 15 residues.

This clonotype was observed a few times. This chain links TRBV7-3 with TRBJ2-1, with D possibly being TRBD2 (5 bases). The CDR3 spans 13 residues. Trimming removed 5 bases from V and 3 bases from J, with 8 bases in between. Germline V CDR1 and CDR2: SGHTA, FQGTGA. The CDR3 sequence: CASSPGGYNEQFF. DNA of the CDR3: TGTGCCAGCAGCCCTGGAGGCTACAATGAGCAGTTCTTC.

V gene TRBV7-2 combines with J gene TRBJ1-3; D not resolved. Between the trimmed V and J ends, which lost 6 bases and 5 bases, there was a span of 17 bases. The CDR3 length is 15 residues. The germline CDR1 and CDR2 sequences are SGHTA and FQGNSA. For the CDR3, the DNA is TGTGCCAGCAGGCCCGGGGTAAATCCAAGAAACACCATATATTTT. Encoded protein: CASRPGVNPRNTIYF.

The V call is TRBV14, the J call TRBJ2-7; the D gene is possibly TRBD2 (7 bases). Germline assignment: CDR1 SGHDN and CDR2 FVKESK. There are 16 residues in the CDR3. V was shortened by 3 bases and J by 4 bases, with 19 bases between the two germline ends. The DNA of the CDR3 is TGTGCCAGCAGCCACTTTGGTAGGGGGGGCTTGTACGAGCAGTACTTC. This translates into CASSHFGRGGLYEQYF.